The rows below give T cell receptor beta chains drawn from one sample of a study of T cell responses to AZD1222 COVID-19 vaccine. Using immunoSEQ multiplex PCR, the repertoire was profiled, and TCRdb retains in-frame clones only, with some absent. The sample lists about 120,000 clones, 90% occurring once. The sample here was peripheral blood, taken on day 0 of AZD1222 vaccination. These receptors were taken from an adult in good health. Both conserved end residues are part of each CDR3.

v_call cdr3_aa
TRBV9 CASSVVGSPEAFF
TRBV10-3 CAISQSVDEQYF
TRBV6-5 CASSYSRQGGQPQHF
TRBV5-5 CASSTGDQPQHF
TRBV7-8 CASSIGSGSGEKLFF
TRBV28 CASKTVWRDIYNEQFF
TRBV19 CASSNTGGWTNEKLFF
TRBV5-1 CASSPWGGLYQETQYF
TRBV19 CASRPTVGNQPQHF
TRBV27 CASSLSGQVTYEQYF
TRBV4-3 CASSPDMGNIQYF
TRBV7-7 CASSLRQVSSYEQYF
TRBV6-2/TRBV6-3 CASSYSFTSVDGYTF
TRBV28 CASSLDTGELFF